The next 20 T cell receptor beta chains were all read from a single sample in a study of cytomegalovirus exposure and HLA in healthy donors. Primers included in the PCR were 60 Vbeta and 13 Jbeta primers. Sequenced by immunoSEQ multiplex PCR; TCRdb stores in-frame clones only, minus some. This sample has 150,000 or so clones, with over 60% found just once. Sample: PBMCs. These receptors came from a girl aged 10-17 years in good health and CMV-seronegative.

The chain links TRBV11-3 to TRBJ1-5; weak D call: TRBD1 (6 bases). There are 17 residues in the CDR3. Trimming shortened V by 4 bases and J by 0 bases, and 16 bases separated the two germline ends. Germline V lookup: CDR1 SGHNT, CDR2 YENEEA. CDR3 region: CASSSWTDGDSNQPQHF. The CDR3 nucleotides are TGTGCCAGCAGCTCCTGGACAGACGGCGATAGCAATCAGCCCCAGCATTTT.

This clone was found a few times. The genes are TRBV15 and TRBJ1-2; D not certain. Germline assignment: CDR1 LNHNV and CDR2 YYDKDF (reference sequence). V was cut by 8 bases and J by 3 bases, with 13 bases left in between. This CDR3 region has 13 residues. CDR3 residues: CATGSGSYYGYTF. CDR3 DNA: TGTGCCACCGGCTCGGGATCGTACTATGGCTACACCTTC.

This chain joins TRBV11-2 and TRBJ2-5, with D unresolved. Germline CDR1 is SGHAT and CDR2 is FQNNGV. Trimming stripped 0 bases from V and 5 bases from J, with 19 bases between. This CDR3 region has 17 residues. The CDR3 is CASSLEAQNYHRETQYF. As DNA, the CDR3 is TGTGCCAGCAGCTTAGAGGCCCAGAACTATCACCGGGAGACCCAGTACTTC.

V usage is TRBV5-1 and J usage is TRBJ2-5, with a tentative D call TRBD1 (5 bases). The V gene's germline CDR1 is SGHRS and CDR2 YFSETQ. The CDR3 runs to 18 residues. Trimming stripped 5 bases from V and 3 bases from J, with 26 bases between. As DNA, the CDR3 is TGCGCCAGCAGAGCCGAAGGTGGGGCAGGGCGTATGGAAGAGACCCAGTACTTC. Translated, it gives CASRAEGGAGRMEETQYF.

The chain links TRBV7-2 to TRBJ2-2; TRBD2 matches 11 bases. Germline CDR1 is SGHTA and CDR2 is FQGNSA. Trimming cost V 5 bases and J 2 bases; bases outside gene matches: 4. CDR3 size: 16 residues. CDR3 residues: CASSVSGGGNTGELFF. DNA for the CDR3: TGTGCCAGCAGCGTTAGCGGGGGGGGAAACACCGGGGAGCTGTTTTTT.

V is TRBV6-6 and J is TRBJ2-4; D gene ambiguous. In germline, CDR1 is MNHNY, CDR2 SVGAGI (reference sequence). The CDR3 is made up of 15 amino acids. V lost 1 base and J lost 5, with 12 bases in between. CDR3 DNA sequence: TGTGCCAGCAGTTACTTAGCCTCCGTCCAAAACATTCAGTACTTC. Translating gives CASSYLASVQNIQYF.

This sequence joins TRBV9 and TRBJ2-5; weak D call: TRBD1 (6 bases). The germline V and J ends were trimmed by 0 bases and 5 bases, with 14 bases remaining between them. The CDR3 has 15 amino acids. CDR1 and CDR2 from the germline V gene are SGDLS and YYNGEE. In nucleotides, the CDR3 is TGTGCCAGCAGCGTAGCTGGTGGGGGCGGGGAGACCCAGTACTTC. Translated, it gives CASSVAGGGGETQYF.

The chain joins TRBV19 to TRBJ1-1; D remains unclear. The CDR3 totals 14 residues. Trimming took 3 bases from V and 6 from J, leaving 14 bases between them. The germline CDR1 and CDR2 sequences are LNHDA and SQIVND (reference sequence). This CDR3 reads CASSIRAGSAEAFF. CDR3 nucleotide sequence: TGTGCCAGTAGTATTCGGGCCGGGAGCGCTGAAGCTTTCTTT.

This clone appeared once. The chain links TRBV6-1 to TRBJ2-2; unclear D gene. CDR3 length equals 14 residues. The germline CDR1 and CDR2 sequences are MNHNS and SASEGT. Trimming left V 6 bases short and J 5 bases short, with 13 bases between. The CDR3 DNA is TGTGCCAGCAGCGCGGAGCGTTATACCGGGGAGCTGTTTTTT. Translating it yields CASSAERYTGELFF.

This clone has a handful of counts. The rearrangement joins TRBV5-1 to TRBJ1-6; D gene ambiguous. This CDR3 has 13 residues. Germline values: CDR1 SGHRS, CDR2 YFSETQ. The V and J ends lost 3 bases and 10 bases respectively, with 11 bases between them. The CDR3 protein is CASSSLHESPLHF. CDR3 nucleotide sequence: TGCGCCAGCAGCTCTCTGCATGAGTCACCCCTCCACTTT.

The chain links TRBV5-4 to TRBJ2-5, with 7 positions matching TRBD1. This CDR3 is built from 13 residues. The germline gives CDR1 SGHNT, CDR2 YYREEE (reference sequence). V shed 3 bases, J shed 4 bases, and the junction held 3 bases outside the gene matches. CDR3 region: CASSSDRVETQYF. CDR3 coding DNA: TGTGCCAGCAGCTCAGACAGGGTAGAGACCCAGTACTTC.

The rearrangement links TRBV4-2 to TRBJ2-7; D is perhaps TRBD1 (6 bases). CDR3 length: 14 amino acids. The germline V and J ends were trimmed by 4 bases and 4 bases, with 14 bases remaining between them. Germline loops: CDR1 LGHNA, CDR2 YNFKEQ. CDR3 DNA sequence: TGTGCCAGCAGCCCCCTAGGACAGCAGTACGAGCAGTACTTC. Translated: CASSPLGQQYEQYF.

CDR3 residues: CASSYRDSDTDTQYF. CDR3 nucleotides: TGTGCCAGCAGCTATAGGGACAGTGACACAGATACGCAGTATTTT. The chain links TRBV7-9 to TRBJ2-3; the match to TRBD1 covers 7 bases. V was clipped by 4 bases and J by 2 bases; unmatched bases: 6. Germline V CDR1 and CDR2: SEHNR, FQNEAQ (reference sequence). This CDR3 comprises 15 residues.

The chain joins TRBV15 to TRBJ2-7; tentative D call: TRBD2 (5 bases). V was clipped by 4 bases and J by 5 bases, with 15 bases between them. The germline CDR1 and CDR2 sequences are LNHNV and YYDKDF (reference sequence). The CDR3 runs to 14 residues. DNA for the CDR3: TGTGCCACCAGCAATTCAGCGGTTCTCAACGAGCAGTACTTC. Its translation is CATSNSAVLNEQYF.

This clone has only one observation. V and J are TRBV10-1 and TRBJ2-7; D may be TRBD1 (7 bases). The V gene lost 4 bases and the J gene lost 2 bases, with 12 bases spanning the gap. This CDR3 has 14 residues. Germline CDR1 reads WNHNN; CDR2 reads SYGVQD (reference sequence). The CDR3 sequence is CASSGPGGTYEQYF. The CDR3 DNA sequence: TGCGCCAGCAGTGGGCCAGGGGGGACCTACGAGCAGTACTTC.

This clone is a singleton in its sample. The chain couples TRBV5-1 to TRBJ2-7, with D perhaps TRBD2 (6 bases). V shed 0 bases and J shed 0 bases, with 13 bases lying between them. The CDR3 length is 16 residues. The germline gives CDR1 SGHRS, CDR2 YFSETQ. The CDR3: CASSLAGGTGSYEQYF. CDR3 coding DNA: TGCGCCAGCAGCTTGGCCGGCGGGACGGGCTCCTACGAGCAGTACTTC.

The chain links TRBV27 to TRBJ1-6, with D maybe TRBD1 (6 bases). The V gene lost 3 bases and the J gene lost 14 bases, with 23 bases spanning the gap. This CDR3 comprises 16 residues. Germline values: CDR1 MNHEY, CDR2 SMNVEV (reference sequence). CDR3 DNA sequence: TGTGCCAGCAGTTTTCCCGGGCAATTGGGGAGGGGGGCCCTCCACTTT. Residues: CASSFPGQLGRGALHF.

This clone was picked up a small number of times. The J gene is TRBJ2-1, the V gene TRBV7-2; D gene unclear. The CDR3 spans 12 residues. Germline-derived CDR1 and CDR2 are SGHTA and FQGNSA. Trimming shortened V by 4 bases and J by 4 bases, and 5 bases separated the two germline ends. CDR3 residues: CASSSYYNEQFF. CDR3 DNA: TGTGCCAGCAGCTCTTATTACAATGAGCAGTTCTTC.

The chain couples TRBV5-1 to TRBJ2-1; D perhaps matches TRBD1 (6 bases). Trimming left V 5 bases short and J 4 bases short, with 10 bases between. The CDR3 contains 13 residues. The germline V gene has CDR1 SGHRS and CDR2 YFSETQ. For the CDR3, the DNA is TGCGCCAGCAGATCGGACAGTTACAATGAGCAGTTCTTC. The encoded protein is CASRSDSYNEQFF. The entire variable domain, with the rest obtained from reference TRBV5-1 and TRBJ2-1, is as follows: KAGVTQTPRYLIKTRGQQVTLSCSPISGHRSVSWYQQTPGQGLQFLFEYFSETQRNKGNFPGRFSGRQFSNSRSEMNVSTLELGDSALYLCASRSDSYNEQFFGPGTRLTVL.

This clone occurred a few times. The chain has TRBV29-1 and TRBJ1-1; maybe TRBD1 (5 bases). Germline loops: CDR1 SQVTM, CDR2 ANQGSEA. V lost 6 bases and J lost 0, with 11 bases in between. This CDR3 contains 13 residues. As DNA, the CDR3 is TGCAGCGTGATTGTGACAGTGAACACTGAAGCTTTCTTT. Translated: CSVIVTVNTEAFF.